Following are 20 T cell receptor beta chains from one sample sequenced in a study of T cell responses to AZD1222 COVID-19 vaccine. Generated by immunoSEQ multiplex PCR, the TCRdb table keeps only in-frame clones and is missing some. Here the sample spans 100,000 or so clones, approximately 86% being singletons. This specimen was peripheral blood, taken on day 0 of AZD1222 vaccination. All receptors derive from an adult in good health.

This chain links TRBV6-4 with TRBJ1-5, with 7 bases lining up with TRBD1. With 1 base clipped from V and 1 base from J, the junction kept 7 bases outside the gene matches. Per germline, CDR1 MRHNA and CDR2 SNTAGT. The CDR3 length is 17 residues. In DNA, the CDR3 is TGTGCCAGCAGTGACTGGGTGGGACAGCCGAGCAATCAGCCCCAGCATTTT. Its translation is CASSDWVGQPSNQPQHF.

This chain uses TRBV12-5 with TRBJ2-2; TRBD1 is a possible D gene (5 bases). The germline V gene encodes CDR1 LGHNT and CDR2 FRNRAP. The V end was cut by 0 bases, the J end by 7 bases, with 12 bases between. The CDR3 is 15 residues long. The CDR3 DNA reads TGTGCTAGTGGTTTGGTACGGTCCGGACACGGGGAGCTGTTTTTT. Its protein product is CASGLVRSGHGELFF.

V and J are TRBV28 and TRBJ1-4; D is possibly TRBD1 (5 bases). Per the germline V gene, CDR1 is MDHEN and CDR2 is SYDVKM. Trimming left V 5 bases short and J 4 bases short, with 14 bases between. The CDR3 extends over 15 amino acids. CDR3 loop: CASSLSGLGNEKLFF. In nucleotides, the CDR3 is TGTGCCAGCAGTCTTTCGGGGCTGGGTAATGAAAAACTGTTTTTT.

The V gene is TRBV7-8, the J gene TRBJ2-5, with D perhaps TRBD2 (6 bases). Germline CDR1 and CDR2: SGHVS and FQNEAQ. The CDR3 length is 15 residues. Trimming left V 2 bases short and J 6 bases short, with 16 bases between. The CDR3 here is CASSLSYSDYQTQYF. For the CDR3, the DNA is TGTGCCAGCAGCTTAAGTTACTCGGACTATCAGACCCAGTACTTC.

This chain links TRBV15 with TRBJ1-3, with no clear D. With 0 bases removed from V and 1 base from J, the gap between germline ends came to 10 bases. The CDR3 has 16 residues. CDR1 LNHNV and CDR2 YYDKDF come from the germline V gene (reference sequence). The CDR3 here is CATSRDLVRSGNTIYF. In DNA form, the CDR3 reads TGTGCCACCAGCAGAGATTTGGTCAGGTCTGGAAACACCATATATTTT.

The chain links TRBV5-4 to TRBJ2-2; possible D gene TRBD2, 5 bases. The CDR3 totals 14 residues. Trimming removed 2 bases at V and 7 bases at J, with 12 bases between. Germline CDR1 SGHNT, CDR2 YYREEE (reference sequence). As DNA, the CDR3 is TGTGCCAGCAGCTTAAGAGGGCCTTACGGGGAGCTGTTTTTT. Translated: CASSLRGPYGELFF.

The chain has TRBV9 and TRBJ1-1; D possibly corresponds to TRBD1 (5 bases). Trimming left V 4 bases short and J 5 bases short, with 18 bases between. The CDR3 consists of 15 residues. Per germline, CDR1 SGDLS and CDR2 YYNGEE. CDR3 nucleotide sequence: TGTGCCAGCAGCCCCGGGACTTATGATAGGACTGAAGCTTTCTTT. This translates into CASSPGTYDRTEAFF.

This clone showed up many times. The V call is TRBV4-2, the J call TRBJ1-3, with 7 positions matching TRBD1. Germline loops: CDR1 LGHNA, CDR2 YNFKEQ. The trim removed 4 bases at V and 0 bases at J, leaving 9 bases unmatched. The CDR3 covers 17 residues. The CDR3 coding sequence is TGTGCCAGCAGCCTAAGAGGGGGACAGAGCTCTGGAAACACCATATATTTT. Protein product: CASSLRGGQSSGNTIYF.

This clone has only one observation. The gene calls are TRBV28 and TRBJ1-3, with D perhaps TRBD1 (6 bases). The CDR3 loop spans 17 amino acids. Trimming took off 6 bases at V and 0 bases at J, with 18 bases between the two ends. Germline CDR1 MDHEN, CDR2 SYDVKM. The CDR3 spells CASSFPTDSISGNTIYF. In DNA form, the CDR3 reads TGTGCCAGCAGCTTCCCTACGGACAGTATCTCTGGAAACACCATATATTTT.

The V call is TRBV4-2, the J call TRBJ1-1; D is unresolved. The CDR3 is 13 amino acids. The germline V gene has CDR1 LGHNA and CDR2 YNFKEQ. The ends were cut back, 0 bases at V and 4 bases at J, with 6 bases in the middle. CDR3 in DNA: TGTGCCAGCAGCCAAGAGACGTTCACTGAAGCTTTCTTT. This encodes CASSQETFTEAFF.

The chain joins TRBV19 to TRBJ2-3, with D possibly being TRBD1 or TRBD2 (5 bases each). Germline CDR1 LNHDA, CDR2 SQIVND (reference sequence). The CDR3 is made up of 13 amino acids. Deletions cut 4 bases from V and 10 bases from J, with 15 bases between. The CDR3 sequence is CASSRWDPLPQYF. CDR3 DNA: TGTGCCAGTAGTAGGTGGGACCCACTTCCGCAGTATTTT.

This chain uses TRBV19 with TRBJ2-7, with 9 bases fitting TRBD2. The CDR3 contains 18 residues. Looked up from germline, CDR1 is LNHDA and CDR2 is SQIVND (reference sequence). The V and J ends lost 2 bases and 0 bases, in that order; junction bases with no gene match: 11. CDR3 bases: TGTGCCAGTAGTATAAGGCTAGCGGGACCCAGTGGCTCCTACGAGCAGTACTTC. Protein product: CASSIRLAGPSGSYEQYF.

CDR3 nucleotide sequence: TGCGCCAGCAGCCCAGATGGGACAGGGAGCGCTGGCTACACCTTC. It encodes CASSPDGTGSAGYTF. The chain has TRBV5-1 and TRBJ1-2; 9 nucleotides align to TRBD1. Germline values: CDR1 SGHRS, CDR2 YFSETQ. Trimming removed 4 bases from V and 7 bases from J; junction bases left unmatched: 11. CDR3 size: 15 residues.

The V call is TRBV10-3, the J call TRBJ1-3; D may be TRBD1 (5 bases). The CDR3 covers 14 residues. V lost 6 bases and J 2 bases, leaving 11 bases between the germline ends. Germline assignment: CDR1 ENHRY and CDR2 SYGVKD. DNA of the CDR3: TGTGCCATCAGCCCCGGGACGGCTGGAAACACCATATATTTT. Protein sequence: CAISPGTAGNTIYF.

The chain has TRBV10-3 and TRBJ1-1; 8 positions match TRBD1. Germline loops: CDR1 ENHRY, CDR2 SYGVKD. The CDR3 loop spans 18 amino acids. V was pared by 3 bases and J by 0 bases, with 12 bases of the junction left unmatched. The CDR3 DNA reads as TGTGCCATCAGTGAAGGGTACACCAGGGGGCCCATGAACACTGAAGCTTTCTTT. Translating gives CAISEGYTRGPMNTEAFF.

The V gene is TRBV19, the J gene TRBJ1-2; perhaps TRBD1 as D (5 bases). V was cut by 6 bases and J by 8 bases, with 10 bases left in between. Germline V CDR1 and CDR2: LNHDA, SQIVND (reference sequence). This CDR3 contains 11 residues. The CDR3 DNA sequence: TGTGCCAGTAGGCAGGGTGCGGGCTACACCTTC. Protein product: CASRQGAGYTF.

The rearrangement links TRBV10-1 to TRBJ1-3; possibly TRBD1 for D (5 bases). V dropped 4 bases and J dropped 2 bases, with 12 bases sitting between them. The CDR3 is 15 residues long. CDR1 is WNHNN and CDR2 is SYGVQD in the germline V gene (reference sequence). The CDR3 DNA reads TGCGCCAGCAGTGTTCCTGGGACGACTGGAAACACCATATATTTT. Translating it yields CASSVPGTTGNTIYF.

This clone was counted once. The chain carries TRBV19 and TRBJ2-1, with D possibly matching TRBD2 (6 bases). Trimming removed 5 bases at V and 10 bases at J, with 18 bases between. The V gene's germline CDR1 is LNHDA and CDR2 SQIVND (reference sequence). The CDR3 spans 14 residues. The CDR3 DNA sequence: TGTGCCAGTAGTCCTTTTTCCGGCGGGATAGAGCAGTTCTTC. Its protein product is CASSPFSGGIEQFF.

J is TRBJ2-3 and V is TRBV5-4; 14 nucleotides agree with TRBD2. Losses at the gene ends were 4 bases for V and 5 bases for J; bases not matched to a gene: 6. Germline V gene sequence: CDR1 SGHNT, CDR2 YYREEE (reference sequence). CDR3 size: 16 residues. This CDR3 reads CASSPTSGRAIDTQYF. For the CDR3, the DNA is TGTGCCAGCAGCCCGACTAGCGGGAGGGCCATAGATACGCAGTATTTT.

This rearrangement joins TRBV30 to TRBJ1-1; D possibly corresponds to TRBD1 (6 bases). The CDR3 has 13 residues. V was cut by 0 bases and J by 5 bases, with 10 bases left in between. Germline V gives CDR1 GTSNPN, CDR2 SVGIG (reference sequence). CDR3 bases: TGTGCCTGGAGTGTCGTAGGGGGAACTGAAGCTTTCTTT. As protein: CAWSVVGGTEAFF. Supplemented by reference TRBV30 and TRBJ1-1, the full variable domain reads SQTIHQWPATLVQPVGSPLSLECTVEGTSNPNLYWYRQAAGRGLQLLFYSVGIGQISSEVPQNLSASRPQDRQFILSSKKLLLSDSGFYLCAWSVVGGTEAFFGQGTRLTVV.